The rows below give T cell receptor beta chains drawn from one sample of a study of cytomegalovirus exposure and HLA in healthy donors. Assay used: immunoSEQ multiplex PCR; TCRdb lists only in-frame clones, some missing. The sample has about 140,000 clones, 60% to 85% seen once; the top ten hold about 0.91%. The source material was PBMCs. These receptors all come from a man aged 18 to 30 in good health and CMV-seronegative. The CDR3 runs from the conserved cysteine through the conserved F or W. D genes are given only for firm matches. For some rows the clone size is stated as once, few or many, or as a class when expanded; others skip it.

d_call: .
clone_size: .
j_call: TRBJ2-1
v_call: TRBV4-1
cdr3_aa: CASSQVGPESLSNEQFF
cdr3_nt: TGCGCCAGCAGCCAAGTGGGCCCAGAATCGCTTAGTAATGAGCAGTTCTTC

d_call: TRBD1
clone_size: .
j_call: TRBJ2-5
v_call: TRBV5-1
cdr3_aa: CASSVGTGKLETQYF
cdr3_nt: TGCGCCAGCAGCGTAGGGACAGGGAAGTTGGAGACCCAGTACTTC

d_call: .
clone_size: .
j_call: TRBJ2-1
v_call: TRBV5-1
cdr3_aa: CASSPRGQSSYNEQFF
cdr3_nt: TGCGCCAGTTCTCCTCGAGGACAGAGCTCCTACAATGAGCAGTTCTTC

d_call: .
clone_size: .
j_call: TRBJ1-1
v_call: TRBV9
cdr3_aa: CASSVGGSDTEAFF
cdr3_nt: TGTGCCAGCAGCGTTGGGGGCTCCGACACTGAAGCTTTCTTT

d_call: .
clone_size: .
j_call: TRBJ1-6
v_call: TRBV30
cdr3_aa: CAWTIGVGSPLHF
cdr3_nt: TGTGCCTGGACTATAGGAGTTGGGTCACCCCTCCACTTT

d_call: .
clone_size: .
j_call: TRBJ2-5
v_call: TRBV4-2
cdr3_aa: CASSQEGGETQYF
cdr3_nt: TGTGCCAGCAGCCAAGAGGGGGGAGAGACCCAGTACTTC

d_call: .
clone_size: .
j_call: TRBJ1-1
v_call: TRBV7-2
cdr3_aa: CASSLRLGLVNTEAFF
cdr3_nt: TGTGCCAGCAGCCTTCGACTGGGACTCGTGAACACTGAAGCTTTCTTT

d_call: TRBD1
clone_size: .
j_call: TRBJ2-4
v_call: TRBV30
cdr3_aa: CAWSPGQIAKNIQYF
cdr3_nt: TGTGCCTGGAGTCCGGGACAGATAGCCAAAAACATTCAGTACTTC

d_call: TRBD1
clone_size: once
j_call: TRBJ2-4
v_call: TRBV7-2
cdr3_aa: CASSPDRGLLEYF
cdr3_nt: TGTGCCAGCAGCCCGGACAGGGGGCTTCTCGAGTACTTC

d_call: .
clone_size: .
j_call: TRBJ2-1
v_call: TRBV5-1
cdr3_aa: CASSLSGTLSYNEQFF
cdr3_nt: TGCGCCAGCAGCTTGTCTGGGACACTCTCCTACAATGAGCAGTTCTTC

d_call: .
clone_size: .
j_call: TRBJ2-2
v_call: TRBV9
cdr3_aa: CASSAELGTGELFF
cdr3_nt: TGTGCCAGCAGCGCCGAGCTCGGCACCGGGGAGCTGTTTTTT

d_call: TRBD1
clone_size: once
j_call: TRBJ1-2
v_call: TRBV5-4
cdr3_aa: CASRLDRGHYGYTF
cdr3_nt: TGTGCCAGCAGACTGGACAGGGGGCACTATGGCTACACCTTC

d_call: TRBD1
clone_size: once
j_call: TRBJ2-5
v_call: TRBV7-9
cdr3_aa: CASSPDRGRETQYF
cdr3_nt: TGTGCCAGCAGCCCAGACAGGGGTCGGGAGACCCAGTACTTC

d_call: .
clone_size: .
j_call: TRBJ2-3
v_call: TRBV6-5
cdr3_aa: CASSYDRGADTQYF
cdr3_nt: TGTGCCAGCAGTTATGACCGGGGTGCAGATACGCAGTATTTT

d_call: .
clone_size: .
j_call: TRBJ1-2
v_call: TRBV4-1
cdr3_aa: CASSQDGSGIFGYTF
cdr3_nt: TGCGCCAGCAGCCAAGATGGCTCAGGGATCTTTGGCTACACCTTC

d_call: .
clone_size: .
j_call: TRBJ2-7
v_call: TRBV9
cdr3_aa: CASSVGTDPYEQYF
cdr3_nt: TGTGCCAGCAGCGTAGGGACAGATCCTTACGAGCAGTACTTC

d_call: .
clone_size: few
j_call: TRBJ1-2
v_call: TRBV6-5
cdr3_aa: CASSKDTVNYGYTF
cdr3_nt: TGTGCCAGCAGTAAGGACACAGTCAACTATGGCTACACCTTC

d_call: TRBD2
clone_size: .
j_call: TRBJ2-3
v_call: TRBV30
cdr3_aa: CAWGSGGAGTDTQYF
cdr3_nt: TGTGCCTGGGGAAGCGGGGGGGCCGGTACAGATACGCAGTATTTT

d_call: TRBD1
clone_size: .
j_call: TRBJ1-2
v_call: TRBV19
cdr3_aa: CASSSRDRYYGYTF
cdr3_nt: TGTGCCAGTAGTAGCCGGGACAGGTACTATGGCTACACCTTC

d_call: .
clone_size: .
j_call: TRBJ1-5
v_call: TRBV7-9
cdr3_aa: CARKQGSNQPQHF
cdr3_nt: TGTGCCAGAAAGCAGGGTAGCAATCAGCCCCAGCATTTT

d_call: TRBD1
clone_size: .
j_call: TRBJ2-5
v_call: TRBV19
cdr3_aa: CASSTYRGETQYF
cdr3_nt: TGTGCCAGTAGTACCTACAGGGGAGAGACCCAGTACTTC

d_call: TRBD1
clone_size: .
j_call: TRBJ1-4
v_call: TRBV9
cdr3_aa: CASSAGNRGFEKLFF
cdr3_nt: TGTGCCAGCAGCGCCGGAAACAGGGGATTTGAAAAACTGTTTTTT

d_call: .
clone_size: .
j_call: TRBJ1-1
v_call: TRBV6-5
cdr3_aa: CASSPDKNTEAFF
cdr3_nt: TGTGCCAGCAGTCCGGACAAGAACACTGAAGCTTTCTTT

d_call: .
clone_size: .
j_call: TRBJ1-3
v_call: TRBV19
cdr3_aa: CASSIPRTALLGNTIYF
cdr3_nt: TGTGCCAGTAGTATCCCCCGGACAGCCCTACTTGGAAACACCATATATTTT

d_call: .
clone_size: .
j_call: TRBJ2-1
v_call: TRBV5-4
cdr3_aa: CASSLSQAAVFNEQFF
cdr3_nt: TGTGCCAGCAGCTTGTCACAGGCGGCAGTGTTCAATGAGCAGTTCTTC

d_call: .
clone_size: .
j_call: TRBJ1-1
v_call: TRBV2
cdr3_aa: CASSESLPTTWGLGTEAFF
cdr3_nt: TGTGCCAGCAGTGAATCTCTCCCGACGACGTGGGGGCTGGGCACTGAAGCTTTCTTT

d_call: .
clone_size: .
j_call: TRBJ2-3
v_call: TRBV6-1
cdr3_aa: CASSLERGSTDTQYF
cdr3_nt: TGTGCCAGCAGTTTGGAAAGGGGCAGCACAGATACGCAGTATTTT

d_call: TRBD2
clone_size: .
j_call: TRBJ2-7
v_call: TRBV27
cdr3_aa: CASSLYPGLEGREQYF
cdr3_nt: TGTGCCAGCAGTTTATACCCCGGACTAGAGGGAAGGGAGCAGTACTTC

d_call: .
clone_size: .
j_call: TRBJ2-2
v_call: TRBV4-1
cdr3_aa: CASSHPSNTGELFF
cdr3_nt: TGCGCCAGCAGCCATCCATCGAACACCGGGGAGCTGTTTTTT

d_call: .
clone_size: .
j_call: TRBJ2-2
v_call: TRBV18
cdr3_aa: CASSPLQDTGELFF
cdr3_nt: TGTGCCAGCTCTCCTCTCCAGGACACCGGGGAGCTGTTTTTT

d_call: TRBD1
clone_size: .
j_call: TRBJ1-1
v_call: TRBV13
cdr3_aa: CASRNLGQGKNTEAFF
cdr3_nt: TGTGCCAGCAGAAACTTAGGACAGGGGAAGAACACTGAAGCTTTCTTT

d_call: TRBD1
clone_size: .
j_call: TRBJ2-7
v_call: TRBV11-2
cdr3_aa: CASSVQDRGTNEQYF
cdr3_nt: TGTGCCAGCAGCGTCCAGGACAGGGGGACGAACGAGCAGTACTTC

d_call: TRBD1
clone_size: .
j_call: TRBJ1-4
v_call: TRBV9
cdr3_aa: CASSPGQGRGKLFF
cdr3_nt: TGTGCCAGCAGTCCCGGACAGGGGAGAGGAAAACTGTTTTTT

d_call: .
clone_size: .
j_call: TRBJ1-2
v_call: TRBV7-9
cdr3_aa: CASSFEYGYTF
cdr3_nt: TGTGCCAGCAGCTTCGAGTATGGCTACACCTTC

d_call: .
clone_size: .
j_call: TRBJ1-1
v_call: TRBV7-6
cdr3_aa: CASSSQIKNTEAFF
cdr3_nt: TGTGCCAGCAGCTCCCAAATCAAGAACACTGAAGCTTTCTTT

d_call: TRBD1
clone_size: .
j_call: TRBJ1-5
v_call: TRBV7-9
cdr3_aa: CASRAQGAGQPQHF
cdr3_nt: TGTGCCAGCAGGGCCCAGGGGGCCGGACAGCCCCAGCATTTT

d_call: .
clone_size: .
j_call: TRBJ1-1
v_call: TRBV19
cdr3_aa: CASTFRTVMNTEAFF
cdr3_nt: TGTGCCAGTACCTTCCGGACAGTAATGAACACTGAAGCTTTCTTT

d_call: TRBD2
clone_size: .
j_call: TRBJ2-3
v_call: TRBV7-2
cdr3_aa: CASSLGGGEDTQYF
cdr3_nt: TGTGCCAGCAGCTTGGGCGGGGGGGAAGATACGCAGTATTTT

d_call: .
clone_size: .
j_call: TRBJ2-1
v_call: TRBV2
cdr3_aa: CASSELGQGNRNEQFF
cdr3_nt: TGTGCCAGCAGTGAGCTCGGGCAGGGAAATAGGAATGAGCAGTTCTTC

d_call: TRBD2
clone_size: .
j_call: TRBJ2-1
v_call: TRBV9
cdr3_aa: CASSDGGAPEEEQFF
cdr3_nt: TGTGCCAGCAGCGACGGGGGGGCACCGGAGGAGGAGCAGTTCTTC

d_call: TRBD2
clone_size: .
j_call: TRBJ2-1
v_call: TRBV29-1
cdr3_aa: CSVDREGSYNEQFF
cdr3_nt: TGCAGCGTTGACCGGGAGGGATCCTACAATGAGCAGTTCTTC

d_call: TRBD2
clone_size: .
j_call: TRBJ2-2
v_call: TRBV7-3
cdr3_aa: CASSLVLAGEFGELFF
cdr3_nt: TGTGCCAGCAGCTTAGTGTTAGCGGGGGAGTTCGGGGAGCTGTTTTTT

d_call: TRBD1
clone_size: .
j_call: TRBJ1-2
v_call: TRBV14
cdr3_aa: CASSQERDRGKYGYTF
cdr3_nt: TGTGCCAGCAGCCAAGAACGGGACAGGGGGAAGTATGGCTACACCTTC

d_call: .
clone_size: few
j_call: TRBJ1-3
v_call: TRBV7-2
cdr3_aa: CASSPRRGGEDTIYF
cdr3_nt: TGTGCCAGCAGCCCACGGCGGGGCGGGGAGGACACCATATATTTT

d_call: .
clone_size: few
j_call: TRBJ1-1
v_call: TRBV5-1
cdr3_aa: CASSSTTVNTEAFF
cdr3_nt: TGCGCCAGCAGCTCCACGACAGTGAACACTGAAGCTTTCTTT

d_call: .
clone_size: .
j_call: TRBJ2-3
v_call: TRBV6-4
cdr3_aa: CASSDSGGRTDTQYF
cdr3_nt: TGTGCCAGCAGTGACTCTGGGGGCCGCACAGATACGCAGTATTTT

d_call: TRBD1
clone_size: .
j_call: TRBJ1-4
v_call: TRBV13
cdr3_aa: CASSGSGTGIEKLFF
cdr3_nt: TGTGCCAGCAGCGGATCCGGGACAGGGATCGAAAAACTGTTTTTT

d_call: .
clone_size: .
j_call: TRBJ2-1
v_call: TRBV2
cdr3_aa: CASSAAKSSYNEQFF
cdr3_nt: TGTGCCAGCAGTGCAGCCAAGAGCTCCTACAATGAGCAGTTCTTC